This T cell receptor (beta chain) emerged from a study of brain T cells in children with intractable seizures (dated by TCRdb to the early 2020s). Concerning the study at large: As a first screen for immune gene transcripts, resected brain tissue from about 58 pediatric epilepsy surgery cases was run on a NanoString immunology panel. Eight of the 12 selected surgery cases also had pre-surgery blood sequenced, which left four cases with brain tissue only.

The immunoSEQ assay was used to generate TCR beta chain sequences from genomic DNA. The study's processing was this. CDR3 sequences not starting with the conserved framework cysteine at position 104 were manually removed. To get clonality, the normalized Shannon's Diversity Index was subtracted from one, giving values from 0 (maximal diversity) to 1 (oligoclonal). Chi-squared comparison-of-proportions tests were used to check whether the frequency of the same CDR3 differed between samples, for example brain versus blood. Public clonotypes were found through immuneACCESS searches, while the VDJdb browser was used to judge similarity to known antiviral clonotypes. The source is immuneACCESS, and TCRdb retained only in-frame sequences with V and J called. Part of the clones is not carried over; for the studies checked, unresolved V genes explain less than half of this, and the remainder is unexplained. That table is the source of V, J and clone size, and D and trimming were worked out from the DNA. This sample is represented by just under 65,000 clones; around 95% of them were singletons. The top ten constitute more than 0.35% of the sample.

In the case of this clone: The antigen it binds to is not known. No clone much larger than this one lies a single base away; base qualities are absent.

The cysteine opens and the phenylalanine closes a CDR3 of 14 amino acids. The retained sequence is limited to the CDR3, 42 bases, with the frame set at the first base. From a lookup of the germline V gene, CDR1 and CDR2 are SGHRS and YFSETQ. Trimming takes 3 bases off V and 5 bases off J; junction bases not matched to a gene: 3. Taken with the paper, the label for time point translates to: resected brain tissue, or blood drawn just prior to surgery. Surgery cases with the highest brain T cell transcript signatures were selected for TCR beta chain sequencing of brain tissue and, where available, blood. Patients had been treated with at least one anti-epileptic drug before surgery. The TCR-sequenced patients were children whose drug-resistant epilepsy was caused by tuberous sclerosis complex, focal cortical dysplasia, Rasmussen encephalitis or hemimegalencephaly. Blood was drawn right before the epilepsy surgery. The Monarch genomic DNA purification kit was used to extract bulk genomic DNA from unsorted brain tissue and from whole blood.

The full study reports these points: Viral specificity was inferred only from CDR3 sequence similarity, and patients' HCMV serostatus was unknown. Sequencing depth differed between pre- and post-surgery blood, so clones missing from the pre-surgery sample may reflect undersampling.

The TCR comes from a boy under three years old with focal cortical dysplasia and intractable seizures. In this chain, TRBV5-1 is recombined with TRBJ1-4, and 8 bases in between align with TRBD1. The sample here was peripheral blood, taken at surgery. CDR3 sequence: CASSWGQANEKLFF. Here is the DNA: TGCGCCAGCAGCTGGGGACAGGCGAATGAAAAACTGTTTTTT. Extended through the reference TRBV5-1 and TRBJ1-4 proteins, this CDR3 yields the full variable domain: KAGVTQTPRYLIKTRGQQVTLSCSPISGHRSVSWYQQTPGQGLQFLFEYFSETQRNKGNFPGRFSGRQFSNSRSEMNVSTLELGDSALYLCASSWGQANEKLFFGSGTQLSVL.